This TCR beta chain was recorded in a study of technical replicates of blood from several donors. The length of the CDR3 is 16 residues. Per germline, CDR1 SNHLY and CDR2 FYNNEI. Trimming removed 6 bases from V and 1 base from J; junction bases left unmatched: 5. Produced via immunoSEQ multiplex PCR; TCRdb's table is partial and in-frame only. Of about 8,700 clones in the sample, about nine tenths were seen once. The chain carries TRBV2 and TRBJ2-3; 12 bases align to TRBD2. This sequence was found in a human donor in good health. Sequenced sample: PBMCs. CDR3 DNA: TGTGCCAGCAGCGACTCTAGCGGGGGGGGCACAGATACGCAGTATTTT. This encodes CASSDSSGGGTDTQYF. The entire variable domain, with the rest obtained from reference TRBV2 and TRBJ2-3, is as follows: EPEVTQTPSHQVTQMGQEVILRCVPISNHLYFYWYRQILGQKVEFLVSFYNNEISEKSEIFDDQFSVERPDGSNFTLKIRSTKLEDSAMYFCASSDSSGGGTDTQYFGPGTRLTVL.